Below are 10 T cell receptor beta chains sequenced from a single sample in a study of pediatric ulcerative colitis. The protocol was immunoSEQ multiplex PCR, while the TCRdb copy is restricted to in-frame clones and leaves out a portion. The data show 32,000 or so clones, 82% seen once. Specimen: blood. Source of these receptors: a boy between 5 and 17 years old with severe ulcerative colitis.

V usage is TRBV10-3 and J usage is TRBJ2-7; 12 positions match TRBD2. V was clipped by 6 bases and J by 3 bases; unmatched bases: 3. The CDR3 covers 14 residues. The germline V gene has CDR1 ENHRY and CDR2 SYGVKD. In DNA form, the CDR3 reads TGTGCCATCAGATCGACTAGCGGGGGCTACGAGCAGTACTTC. Its protein is CAIRSTSGGYEQYF.

In this sample, this clone turned up once. This rearrangement joins TRBV5-1 to TRBJ2-7, with TRBD1 matching 10 bases. The CDR3 runs to 13 residues. J was trimmed by 5 bases and V by 4 bases; bases with no gene match: 3. Germline V gene lookup returns CDR1 SGHRS and CDR2 YFSETQ. CDR3 in DNA: TGCGCCAGCAGCGTGGGACAGGGGAACGAGCAGTACTTC. It is translated as CASSVGQGNEQYF.

V is TRBV7-8 and J is TRBJ1-1, with 8 bases aligning to TRBD1. This CDR3 contains 16 residues. Germline CDR1 reads SGHVS; CDR2 reads FQNEAQ. V lost 5 bases to trimming and J lost 4 bases; unmatched junction nucleotides: 12. DNA of the CDR3: TGTGCCAGCAGCAGTACCGGGACAGGAAGGCCCACTGAAGCTTTCTTT. Translating it yields CASSSTGTGRPTEAFF.

J is TRBJ2-1 and V is TRBV18; tentatively, D is TRBD2 (6 bases). V shed 2 bases and J shed 7 bases, with 18 bases lying between them. The CDR3 is 16 residues long. CDR1 KGHSH and CDR2 LQKENI come from the germline V gene. The chain's CDR3 is CASSPIGTAQLNEQFF. The CDR3 bases are TGTGCCAGCTCACCAATCGGGACTGCTCAGTTGAATGAGCAGTTCTTC. Full variable domain (rest looked up from reference TRBV18 and TRBJ2-1): NAGVMQNPRHLVRRRGQEARLRCSPMKGHSHVYWYRQLPEEGLKFMVYLQKENIIDESGMPKERFSAEFPKEGPSILRIQQVVRGDSAAYFCASSPIGTAQLNEQFFGPGTRLTVL.

The genes are TRBV27 and TRBJ1-4; D gene unclear. This CDR3 is 14 amino acids long. Per the germline V gene, CDR1 is MNHEY and CDR2 is SMNVEV (reference sequence). Trimming removed 8 bases at V and 2 bases at J, with 12 bases between. The CDR3 spells CASGWPGTNEKLFF. The CDR3 DNA is TGTGCCAGCGGCTGGCCGGGGACTAATGAAAAACTGTTTTTT.

J is TRBJ1-2 and V is TRBV16; no clear D gene. V lost 0 bases to trimming and J lost 7 bases, with 18 bases between them. Germline V CDR1 and CDR2: KGHSY, FQNENV. The CDR3 spans 16 residues. CDR3 loop: CASSQSSALPWGGYTF. The CDR3 DNA sequence: TGTGCCAGCAGCCAATCGTCAGCCCTACCATGGGGTGGCTACACCTTC.

V gene TRBV10-3 combines with J gene TRBJ1-1; no clear D. CDR1 ENHRY and CDR2 SYGVKD come from the germline V gene. The CDR3 has 15 amino acids. V was shortened by 0 bases and J by 1 base, with 9 bases between the two germline ends. The CDR3 nucleotides read TGTGCCATCAGTGAGTCTTGGAAGGAGAACACTGAAGCTTTCTTT. Residues: CAISESWKENTEAFF.

This chain uses TRBV5-4 with TRBJ1-1; the D is unclear. The CDR3 sequence is 13 residues long. With 5 bases removed from V and 1 base from J, the gap between germline ends came to 9 bases. CDR1 SGHNT and CDR2 YYREEE come from the germline V gene (reference sequence). The CDR3 is CASSPGENTEAFF. The CDR3 nucleotides are TGTGCCAGCAGTCCTGGGGAGAACACTGAAGCTTTCTTT.

The chain has TRBV11-2 and TRBJ1-3; 11 positions match TRBD1. Germline assignment: CDR1 SGHAT and CDR2 FQNNGV. CDR3 size: 16 residues. V shed 3 bases, J shed 4 bases, and the junction held 5 bases outside the gene matches. The CDR3 nucleotides read TGTGCCAGCAGCTTCTGGGACAGGGGGGACGGAAACACCATATATTTT. Translated, it gives CASSFWDRGDGNTIYF. Complete variable domain (other parts from reference TRBV11-2 and TRBJ1-3): EAGVAQSPRYKIIEKRQSVAFWCNPISGHATLYWYQQILGQGPKLLIQFQNNGVVDDSQLPKDRFSAERLKGVDSTLKIQPAKLEDSAVYLCASSFWDRGDGNTIYFGEGSWLTVV.

The genes are TRBV29-1 and TRBJ2-5; D gene unclear. This CDR3 region has 14 residues. The germline V and J ends were trimmed by 4 bases and 2 bases, with 14 bases remaining between them. Germline V gives CDR1 SQVTM, CDR2 ANQGSEA. In nucleotides, the CDR3 is TGCAGCGTTGGGCACCTACTTGGACAAGAGACCCAGTACTTC. It yields the protein CSVGHLLGQETQYF.